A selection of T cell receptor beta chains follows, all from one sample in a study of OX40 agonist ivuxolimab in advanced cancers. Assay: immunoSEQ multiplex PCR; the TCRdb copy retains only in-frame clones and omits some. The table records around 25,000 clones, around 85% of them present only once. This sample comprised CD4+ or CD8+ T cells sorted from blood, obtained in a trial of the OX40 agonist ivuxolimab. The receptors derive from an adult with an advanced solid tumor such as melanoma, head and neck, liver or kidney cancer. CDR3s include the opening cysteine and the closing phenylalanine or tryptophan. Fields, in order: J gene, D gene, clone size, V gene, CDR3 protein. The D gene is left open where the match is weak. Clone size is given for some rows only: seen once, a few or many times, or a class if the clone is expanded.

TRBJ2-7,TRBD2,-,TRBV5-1,CASSLEGTSGRRWNF
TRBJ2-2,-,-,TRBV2,CASSDRGAGELFF
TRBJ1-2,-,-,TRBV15,CATSRDKAAQNYGYTF
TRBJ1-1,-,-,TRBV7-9,CASSLSFQNTEAFF
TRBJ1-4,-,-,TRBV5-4,CASSLRDNEKLFF
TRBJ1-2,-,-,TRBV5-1,CASSLEGDYGYTF
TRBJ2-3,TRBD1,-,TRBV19,CASSTTGTDTQYF
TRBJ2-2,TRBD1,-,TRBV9,CASSVSPRQGDTGELFF
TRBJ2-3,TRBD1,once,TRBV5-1,CASSRGTGEDTQYF
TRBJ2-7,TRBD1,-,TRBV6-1,CATQRTGNYEQYF
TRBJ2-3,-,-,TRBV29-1,CSVGENTDTQYF
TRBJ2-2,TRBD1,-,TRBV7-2,CASSLYWGTGDNTGELFF
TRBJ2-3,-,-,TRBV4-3,CASSQDRTDTQYF
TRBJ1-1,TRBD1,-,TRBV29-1,CSVTEGQGNTEAFF
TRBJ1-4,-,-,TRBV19,CASSPGTGREKLFF
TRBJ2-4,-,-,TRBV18,CASSPPGFGKNIQYF
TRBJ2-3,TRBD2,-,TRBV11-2,CASGPGTSGRASTDTQYF
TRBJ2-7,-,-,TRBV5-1,CASSAIAVWDEQYF
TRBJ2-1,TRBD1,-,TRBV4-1,CASSQPTGRMNEQFF
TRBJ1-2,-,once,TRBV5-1,CASSLEGRSVEGYTF
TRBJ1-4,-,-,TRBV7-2,CASTRSQATNEKLFF
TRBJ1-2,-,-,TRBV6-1,CASSGSQTPNYGYTF
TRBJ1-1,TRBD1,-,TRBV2,CASSPTGVITEAFF
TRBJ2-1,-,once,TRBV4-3,CASSQAGNNEQFF
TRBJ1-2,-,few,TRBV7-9,CASSLTRDGYGYTF
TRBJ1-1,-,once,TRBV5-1,CASNPGMDTEAFF
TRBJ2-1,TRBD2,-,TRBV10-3,CAISESPSGRWANEQFF
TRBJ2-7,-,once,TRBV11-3,CASSSMDDGEQYF
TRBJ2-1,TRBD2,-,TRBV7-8,CASSLAVGGTYNEQFF
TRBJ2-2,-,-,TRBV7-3,CASSGWVGELFF
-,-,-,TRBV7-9,CASSPEAHSYEQYF
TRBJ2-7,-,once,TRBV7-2,CASSLGGPLSYEQYF
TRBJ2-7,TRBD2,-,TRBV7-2,CASSSQTSGAYGKEQYF
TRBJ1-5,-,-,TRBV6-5,CASSMDSSNQPQHF
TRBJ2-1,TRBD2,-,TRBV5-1,CASSLAPGLTPNEQFF
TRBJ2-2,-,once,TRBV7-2,CASSPGLGLGAGELFF
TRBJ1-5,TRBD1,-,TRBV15,CATSFGTGGAESLQPQHF
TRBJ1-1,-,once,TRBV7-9,CASSFGGATEAFF
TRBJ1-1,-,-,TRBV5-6,CASSLAAGAVLDTEAFF
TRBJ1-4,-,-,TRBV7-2,CASSQPTGTNEKLFF
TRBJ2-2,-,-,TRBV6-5,CASSSPRGRNTGELFF
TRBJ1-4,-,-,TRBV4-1,CASSLSAGGGNEKLFF
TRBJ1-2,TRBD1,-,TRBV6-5,CASTQGGEYGYTF